These T cell receptor beta chains were read from a single sample in a study of OX40 agonist ivuxolimab in advanced cancers. The table came from immunoSEQ multiplex PCR; TCRdb's copy has only in-frame clones and leaves some out. The sample holds more than 50,000 clones, approximately 85% seen once. Sequencing was performed on CD4+ or CD8+ T cells sorted from blood, taken in a trial of the OX40 agonist ivuxolimab. Receptors originate from an adult with an advanced solid tumor such as melanoma, head and neck, liver or kidney cancer. The CDR3 runs from the conserved cysteine through the conserved F or W. The order of the fields is J gene, D gene, V gene, clone size, CDR3 protein, CDR3 DNA. The D gene is left open where the match is weak. Clone size appears in some rows only: once, few, many, or a class for an expanded clone.

J gene: TRBJ1-5; D gene: NA; V gene: TRBV7-2; clone size: NA; CDR3 protein: CASSFSSQLNQPQHF; CDR3 DNA: TGTGCCAGCAGCTTTTCCAGCCAGCTGAATCAGCCCCAGCATTTT
J gene: TRBJ2-2; D gene: TRBD2; V gene: TRBV6-5; clone size: NA; CDR3 protein: CASSLTSGVGELFF; CDR3 DNA: TGTGCCAGCAGTTTGACTAGCGGGGTCGGGGAGCTGTTTTTT
J gene: TRBJ1-5; D gene: NA; V gene: TRBV5-1; clone size: NA; CDR3 protein: CASSLDLGNQPQHF; CDR3 DNA: TGCGCCAGCAGCTTAGATTTAGGAAATCAGCCCCAGCATTTT
J gene: TRBJ2-2; D gene: TRBD1; V gene: TRBV29-1; clone size: NA; CDR3 protein: CSVGDRVLGGELFF; CDR3 DNA: TGCAGCGTAGGGGACAGGGTTTTAGGCGGGGAGCTGTTTTTT
J gene: TRBJ1-2; D gene: TRBD1; V gene: TRBV4-3; clone size: NA; CDR3 protein: CASSRNGQGKDGYTF; CDR3 DNA: TGCGCCAGCAGCCGAAATGGACAGGGGAAGGATGGCTACACCTTC
J gene: TRBJ1-2; D gene: NA; V gene: TRBV27; clone size: NA; CDR3 protein: CASSLSSVNYGYTF; CDR3 DNA: TGTGCCAGCAGTTTATCGTCAGTTAACTATGGCTACACCTTC
J gene: TRBJ1-6; D gene: NA; V gene: TRBV19; clone size: NA; CDR3 protein: CASSIGQGPDNSPLHF; CDR3 DNA: TGTGCCAGTAGTATAGGGCAGGGCCCGGACAATTCACCCCTCCACTTT
J gene: TRBJ2-7; D gene: NA; V gene: TRBV30; clone size: NA; CDR3 protein: CAWILDGSRNEQYF; CDR3 DNA: TGTGCCTGGATCCTAGACGGGTCCAGAAACGAGCAGTACTTC
J gene: TRBJ2-5; D gene: NA; V gene: TRBV11-2; clone size: NA; CDR3 protein: CASRFEGGETQYF; CDR3 DNA: TGTGCCAGCAGGTTTGAGGGGGGGGAGACCCAGTACTTC
J gene: TRBJ1-4; D gene: TRBD1; V gene: TRBV5-1; clone size: NA; CDR3 protein: CASSLGQGNEKLFF; CDR3 DNA: TGCGCCAGCAGCCTAGGACAGGGTAATGAAAAACTGTTTTTT
J gene: TRBJ1-2; D gene: NA; V gene: TRBV25-1; clone size: NA; CDR3 protein: CASSEAGRYGYTF; CDR3 DNA: TGTGCCAGCAGCGAGGCAGGGCGCTATGGCTACACCTTC
J gene: TRBJ1-5; D gene: NA; V gene: TRBV6-1; clone size: once; CDR3 protein: CASSEGGVQPQHF; CDR3 DNA: TGTGCCAGCAGTGAGGGAGGGGTCCAGCCCCAGCATTTT
J gene: TRBJ2-7; D gene: TRBD1; V gene: TRBV5-6; clone size: NA; CDR3 protein: CASTPDRTGNYEQYF; CDR3 DNA: TGTGCCAGCACCCCCGATCGGACAGGGAACTACGAGCAGTACTTC
J gene: TRBJ2-4; D gene: NA; V gene: TRBV7-2; clone size: NA; CDR3 protein: CASSPPGVRRGIQYF; CDR3 DNA: TGTGCCAGCAGCCCCCCGGGAGTCAGGAGAGGCATTCAGTACTTC
J gene: TRBJ2-4; D gene: TRBD1; V gene: TRBV2; clone size: few; CDR3 protein: CASSADRGDIQYF; CDR3 DNA: TGTGCCAGCAGCGCAGACAGGGGAGACATTCAGTACTTC
J gene: TRBJ2-5; D gene: NA; V gene: TRBV5-4; clone size: NA; CDR3 protein: CASSLGVLGASQETQYF; CDR3 DNA: TGTGCCAGCAGCTTGGGAGTCTTGGGGGCCTCTCAAGAGACCCAGTACTTC
J gene: TRBJ2-7; D gene: TRBD2; V gene: TRBV27; clone size: NA; CDR3 protein: CASRTLGGREQYF; CDR3 DNA: TGTGCCAGCAGGACCTTGGGGGGGAGGGAGCAGTACTTC
J gene: TRBJ1-2; D gene: NA; V gene: TRBV18; clone size: NA; CDR3 protein: CASSPGGLGENGYTF; CDR3 DNA: TGTGCCAGCTCACCGGGGGGACTGGGGGAAAATGGCTACACCTTC
J gene: TRBJ2-1; D gene: TRBD2; V gene: TRBV18; clone size: NA; CDR3 protein: CASSRGTSGNQKQFF; CDR3 DNA: TGTGCCAGCTCACGGGGGACTAGCGGGAATCAAAAGCAGTTCTTC
J gene: TRBJ1-1; D gene: NA; V gene: TRBV9; clone size: NA; CDR3 protein: CASSVGWDTEAFF; CDR3 DNA: TGTGCCAGCAGCGTAGGCTGGGACACTGAAGCTTTCTTT
J gene: TRBJ1-1; D gene: NA; V gene: TRBV30; clone size: once; CDR3 protein: CAWGQTGNTEAFF; CDR3 DNA: TGTGCCTGGGGACAAACGGGGAACACTGAAGCTTTCTTT
J gene: TRBJ2-2; D gene: TRBD2; V gene: TRBV18; clone size: NA; CDR3 protein: CASSPPSGGNTGELFF; CDR3 DNA: TGTGCCAGCTCACCACCTAGCGGGGGGAACACCGGGGAGCTGTTTTTT
J gene: TRBJ2-7; D gene: TRBD2; V gene: TRBV7-2; clone size: NA; CDR3 protein: CASSLFVAGGTQYF; CDR3 DNA: TGTGCCAGCAGCTTATTCGTAGCGGGCGGAACGCAGTACTTC
J gene: TRBJ1-2; D gene: TRBD1; V gene: TRBV7-2; clone size: few; CDR3 protein: CASSFLTGLDGYTF; CDR3 DNA: TGTGCCAGCAGCTTCTTGACAGGGCTAGATGGCTACACCTTC
J gene: TRBJ1-3; D gene: TRBD1; V gene: TRBV6-1; clone size: NA; CDR3 protein: CASRSGTASGNTIYF; CDR3 DNA: TGTGCCAGCAGGTCCGGGACAGCCTCTGGAAACACCATATATTTT
J gene: TRBJ1-6; D gene: NA; V gene: TRBV6-1; clone size: NA; CDR3 protein: CASSAGRTNYNSPLHF; CDR3 DNA: TGTGCCAGCAGTGCTGGACGGACTAACTATAATTCACCCCTCCACTTT
J gene: TRBJ2-7; D gene: NA; V gene: TRBV19; clone size: NA; CDR3 protein: CASSMRDTPNEQYF; CDR3 DNA: TGTGCCAGTAGTATGCGGGACACCCCGAACGAGCAGTACTTC
J gene: TRBJ2-7; D gene: NA; V gene: TRBV30; clone size: NA; CDR3 protein: CAGGTSVEQYF; CDR3 DNA: TGTGCCGGCGGGACATCGGTCGAGCAGTACTTC
J gene: TRBJ1-1; D gene: NA; V gene: TRBV18; clone size: NA; CDR3 protein: CASSPGTTTEAFF; CDR3 DNA: TGTGCCAGCTCACCAGGGACGACAACTGAAGCTTTCTTT
J gene: TRBJ1-1; D gene: NA; V gene: TRBV13; clone size: NA; CDR3 protein: CASRGERGGVNTEAFF; CDR3 DNA: TGTGCCAGCAGGGGGGAACGGGGCGGGGTGAACACTGAAGCTTTCTTT
J gene: TRBJ1-5; D gene: NA; V gene: TRBV30; clone size: NA; CDR3 protein: CAWSAPVGGRPQHF; CDR3 DNA: TGTGCCTGGAGCGCACCTGTCGGGGGCCGGCCCCAGCATTTT
J gene: TRBJ2-1; D gene: TRBD2; V gene: TRBV2; clone size: NA; CDR3 protein: CASSEGGDEFF; CDR3 DNA: TGTGCCAGCAGTGAGGGAGGGGATGAGTTCTTC
J gene: TRBJ2-7; D gene: NA; V gene: TRBV21-1; clone size: once; CDR3 protein: CASSNSSGGAYEQYF; CDR3 DNA: TGTGCCAGCAGCAATTCTAGCGGGGGGGCCTACGAGCAGTACTTC
J gene: TRBJ1-6; D gene: NA; V gene: TRBV14; clone size: NA; CDR3 protein: CASSLRDVSSSPLHF; CDR3 DNA: TGTGCCAGCAGCCTCCGGGATGTTTCTAGTTCACCCCTCCACTTT
J gene: TRBJ2-4; D gene: TRBD1; V gene: TRBV27; clone size: NA; CDR3 protein: CASWKIGTDLAKNIQYF; CDR3 DNA: TGTGCCAGCTGGAAAATAGGGACAGACCTAGCCAAAAACATTCAGTACTTC
J gene: TRBJ2-7; D gene: TRBD2; V gene: TRBV6-5; clone size: NA; CDR3 protein: CASSYASGGAYEQYF; CDR3 DNA: TGTGCCAGCAGTTATGCAAGCGGGGGGGCCTACGAGCAGTACTTC
J gene: TRBJ2-3; D gene: NA; V gene: TRBV7-3; clone size: NA; CDR3 protein: CASSLNQGEDTQYF; CDR3 DNA: TGTGCCAGCAGCTTAAACCAGGGAGAAGATACGCAGTATTTT
J gene: TRBJ2-1; D gene: NA; V gene: TRBV21-1; clone size: NA; CDR3 protein: CASSKPAGRLPSSYNEQFF; CDR3 DNA: TGTGCCAGCAGCAAGCCGGCGGGGCGTCTCCCTAGCTCCTACAATGAGCAGTTCTTC